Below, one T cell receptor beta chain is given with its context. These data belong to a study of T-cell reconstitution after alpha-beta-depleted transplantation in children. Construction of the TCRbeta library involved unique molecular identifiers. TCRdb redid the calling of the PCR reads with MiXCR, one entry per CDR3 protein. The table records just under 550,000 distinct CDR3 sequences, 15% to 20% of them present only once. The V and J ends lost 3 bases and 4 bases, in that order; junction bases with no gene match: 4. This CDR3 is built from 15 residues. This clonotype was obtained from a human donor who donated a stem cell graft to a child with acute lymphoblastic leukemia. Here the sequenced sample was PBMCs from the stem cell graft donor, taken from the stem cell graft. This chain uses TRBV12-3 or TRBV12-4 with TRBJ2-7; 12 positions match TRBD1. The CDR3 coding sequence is TGTGCCAGCAGTTTTGGGGGACAGGGGGCTTACGAGCAGTACTTC. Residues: CASSFGGQGAYEQYF.